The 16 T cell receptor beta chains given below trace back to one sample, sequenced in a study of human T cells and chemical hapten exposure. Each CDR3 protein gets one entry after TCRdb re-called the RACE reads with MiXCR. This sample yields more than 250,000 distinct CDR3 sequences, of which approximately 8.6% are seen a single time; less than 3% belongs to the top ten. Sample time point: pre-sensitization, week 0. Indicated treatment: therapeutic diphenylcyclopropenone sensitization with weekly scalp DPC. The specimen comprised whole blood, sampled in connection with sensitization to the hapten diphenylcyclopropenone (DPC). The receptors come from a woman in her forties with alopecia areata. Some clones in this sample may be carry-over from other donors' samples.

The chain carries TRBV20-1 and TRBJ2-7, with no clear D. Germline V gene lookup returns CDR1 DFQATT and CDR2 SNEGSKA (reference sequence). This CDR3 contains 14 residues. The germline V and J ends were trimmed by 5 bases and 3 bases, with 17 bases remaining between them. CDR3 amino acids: CSAGCPPGSYEQYF. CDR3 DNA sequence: TGCAGTGCTGGATGTCCCCCTGGTAGCTACGAGCAGTACTTC.

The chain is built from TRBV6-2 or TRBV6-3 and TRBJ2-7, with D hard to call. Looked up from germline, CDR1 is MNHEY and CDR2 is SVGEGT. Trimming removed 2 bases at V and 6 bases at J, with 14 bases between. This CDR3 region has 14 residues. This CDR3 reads CASSYVGQTVEQYF. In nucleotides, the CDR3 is TGTGCCAGCAGTTACGTAGGGCAGACGGTCGAGCAGTACTTC.

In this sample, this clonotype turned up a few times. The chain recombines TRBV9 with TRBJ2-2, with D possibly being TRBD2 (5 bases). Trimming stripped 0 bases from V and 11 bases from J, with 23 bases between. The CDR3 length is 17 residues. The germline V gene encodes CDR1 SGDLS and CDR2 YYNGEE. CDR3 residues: CASSVVGLAPVGGELFF. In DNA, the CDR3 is TGTGCCAGCAGCGTAGTGGGTCTAGCTCCGGTCGGCGGCGAGCTGTTTTTT.

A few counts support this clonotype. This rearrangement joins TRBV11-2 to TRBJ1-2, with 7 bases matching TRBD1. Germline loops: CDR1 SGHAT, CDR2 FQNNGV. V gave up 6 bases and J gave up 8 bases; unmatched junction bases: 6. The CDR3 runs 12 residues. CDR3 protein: CASRTGEGGYTF. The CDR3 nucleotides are TGTGCCAGCAGAACAGGGGAGGGAGGCTACACCTTC.

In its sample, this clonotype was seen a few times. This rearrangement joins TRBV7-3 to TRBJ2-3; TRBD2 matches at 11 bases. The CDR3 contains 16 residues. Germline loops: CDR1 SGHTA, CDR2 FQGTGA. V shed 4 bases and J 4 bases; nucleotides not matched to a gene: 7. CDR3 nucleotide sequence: TGTGCCAGCAGCTCTATAGCGGGAGGGCCCTCAGATACGCAGTATTTT. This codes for CASSSIAGGPSDTQYF.

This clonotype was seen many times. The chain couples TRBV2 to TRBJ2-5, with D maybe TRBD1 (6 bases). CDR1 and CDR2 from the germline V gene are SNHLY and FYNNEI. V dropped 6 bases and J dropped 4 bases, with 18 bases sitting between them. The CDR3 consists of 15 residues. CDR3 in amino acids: CASRVSQGYPETQYF. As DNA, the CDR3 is TGTGCCAGCAGAGTTTCCCAGGGGTACCCAGAGACCCAGTACTTC.

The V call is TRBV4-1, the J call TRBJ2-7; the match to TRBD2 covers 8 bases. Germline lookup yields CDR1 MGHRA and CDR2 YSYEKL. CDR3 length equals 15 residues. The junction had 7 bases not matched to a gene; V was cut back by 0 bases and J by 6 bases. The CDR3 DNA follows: TGCGCCAGCAGCCAAGAACCAGCGGGAGTTCGCGAGCAGTACTTC. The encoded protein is CASSQEPAGVREQYF.

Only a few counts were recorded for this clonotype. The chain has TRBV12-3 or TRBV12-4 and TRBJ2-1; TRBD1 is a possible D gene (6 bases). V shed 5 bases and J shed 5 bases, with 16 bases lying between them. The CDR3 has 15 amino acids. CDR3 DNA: TGTGCCAGCAGTCTCAGGGGCAGGGGTAACAATGAGCAGTTCTTC. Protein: CASSLRGRGNNEQFF.

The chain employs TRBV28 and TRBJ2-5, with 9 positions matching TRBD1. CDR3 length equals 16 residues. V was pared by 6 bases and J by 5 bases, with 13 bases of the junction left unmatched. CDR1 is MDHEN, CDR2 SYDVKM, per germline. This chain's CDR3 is CASSLPGTGIRETQYF. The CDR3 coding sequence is TGTGCCAGCAGCCTCCCGGGGACAGGGATCCGGGAGACCCAGTACTTC. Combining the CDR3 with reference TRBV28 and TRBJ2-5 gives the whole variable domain DVKVTQSSRYLVKRTGEKVFLECVQDMDHENMFWYRQDPGLGLRLIYFSYDVKMKEKGDIPEGYSVSREKKERFSLILESASTNQTSMYLCASSLPGTGIRETQYFGPGTRLLVL.

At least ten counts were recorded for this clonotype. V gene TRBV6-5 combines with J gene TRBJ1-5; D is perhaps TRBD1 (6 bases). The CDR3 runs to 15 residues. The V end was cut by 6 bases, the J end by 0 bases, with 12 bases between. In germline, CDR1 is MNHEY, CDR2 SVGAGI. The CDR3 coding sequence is TGTGCCAGCAGCCCTACAGGGTATAGCAATCAGCCCCAGCATTTT. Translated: CASSPTGYSNQPQHF.

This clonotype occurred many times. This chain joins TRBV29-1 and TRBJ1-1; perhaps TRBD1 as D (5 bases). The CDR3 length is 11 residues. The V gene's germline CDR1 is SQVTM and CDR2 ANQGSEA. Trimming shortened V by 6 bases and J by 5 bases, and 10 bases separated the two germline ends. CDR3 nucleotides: TGCAGCGTAGGGAAGGGGACTGAAGCTTTCTTT. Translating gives CSVGKGTEAFF.

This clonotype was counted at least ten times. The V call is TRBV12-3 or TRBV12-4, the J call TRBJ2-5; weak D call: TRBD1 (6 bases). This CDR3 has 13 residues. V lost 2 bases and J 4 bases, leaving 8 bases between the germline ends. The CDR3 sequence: CASSLWTVETQYF. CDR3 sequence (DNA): TGTGCCAGCAGTTTATGGACAGTAGAGACCCAGTACTTC.

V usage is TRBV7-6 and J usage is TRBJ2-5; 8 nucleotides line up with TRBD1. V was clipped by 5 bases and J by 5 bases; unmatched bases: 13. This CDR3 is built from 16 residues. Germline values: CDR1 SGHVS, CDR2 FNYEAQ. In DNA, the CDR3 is TGTGCCAGCAGCCGCGGACAGGGTGCGAACTTGGAGACCCAGTACTTC. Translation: CASSRGQGANLETQYF.

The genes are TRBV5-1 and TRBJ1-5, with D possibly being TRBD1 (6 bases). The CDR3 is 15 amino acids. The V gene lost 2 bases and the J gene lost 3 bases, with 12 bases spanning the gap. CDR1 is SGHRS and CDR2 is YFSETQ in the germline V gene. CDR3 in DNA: TGCGCCAGCAGCTTAGGGGGGTCGGTCAATCAGCCCCAGCATTTT. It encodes CASSLGGSVNQPQHF. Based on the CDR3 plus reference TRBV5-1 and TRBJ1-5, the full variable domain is KAGVTQTPRYLIKTRGQQVTLSCSPISGHRSVSWYQQTPGQGLQFLFEYFSETQRNKGNFPGRFSGRQFSNSRSEMNVSTLELGDSALYLCASSLGGSVNQPQHFGDGTRLSIL.

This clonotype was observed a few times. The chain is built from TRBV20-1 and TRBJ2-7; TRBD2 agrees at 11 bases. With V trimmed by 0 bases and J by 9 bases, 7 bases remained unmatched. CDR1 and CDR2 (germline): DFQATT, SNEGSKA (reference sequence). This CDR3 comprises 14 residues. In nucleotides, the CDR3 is TGCAGTGCTAGAGATTACCTAGCGGGAGGACTGCAGTACTTC. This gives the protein CSARDYLAGGLQYF.

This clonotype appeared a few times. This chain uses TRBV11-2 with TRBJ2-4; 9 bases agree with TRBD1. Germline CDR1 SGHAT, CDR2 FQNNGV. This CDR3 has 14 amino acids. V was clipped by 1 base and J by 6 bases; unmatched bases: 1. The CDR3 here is CASSLGTGVNIQYF. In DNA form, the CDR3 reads TGTGCCAGCAGCTTAGGGACAGGGGTAAACATTCAGTACTTC.